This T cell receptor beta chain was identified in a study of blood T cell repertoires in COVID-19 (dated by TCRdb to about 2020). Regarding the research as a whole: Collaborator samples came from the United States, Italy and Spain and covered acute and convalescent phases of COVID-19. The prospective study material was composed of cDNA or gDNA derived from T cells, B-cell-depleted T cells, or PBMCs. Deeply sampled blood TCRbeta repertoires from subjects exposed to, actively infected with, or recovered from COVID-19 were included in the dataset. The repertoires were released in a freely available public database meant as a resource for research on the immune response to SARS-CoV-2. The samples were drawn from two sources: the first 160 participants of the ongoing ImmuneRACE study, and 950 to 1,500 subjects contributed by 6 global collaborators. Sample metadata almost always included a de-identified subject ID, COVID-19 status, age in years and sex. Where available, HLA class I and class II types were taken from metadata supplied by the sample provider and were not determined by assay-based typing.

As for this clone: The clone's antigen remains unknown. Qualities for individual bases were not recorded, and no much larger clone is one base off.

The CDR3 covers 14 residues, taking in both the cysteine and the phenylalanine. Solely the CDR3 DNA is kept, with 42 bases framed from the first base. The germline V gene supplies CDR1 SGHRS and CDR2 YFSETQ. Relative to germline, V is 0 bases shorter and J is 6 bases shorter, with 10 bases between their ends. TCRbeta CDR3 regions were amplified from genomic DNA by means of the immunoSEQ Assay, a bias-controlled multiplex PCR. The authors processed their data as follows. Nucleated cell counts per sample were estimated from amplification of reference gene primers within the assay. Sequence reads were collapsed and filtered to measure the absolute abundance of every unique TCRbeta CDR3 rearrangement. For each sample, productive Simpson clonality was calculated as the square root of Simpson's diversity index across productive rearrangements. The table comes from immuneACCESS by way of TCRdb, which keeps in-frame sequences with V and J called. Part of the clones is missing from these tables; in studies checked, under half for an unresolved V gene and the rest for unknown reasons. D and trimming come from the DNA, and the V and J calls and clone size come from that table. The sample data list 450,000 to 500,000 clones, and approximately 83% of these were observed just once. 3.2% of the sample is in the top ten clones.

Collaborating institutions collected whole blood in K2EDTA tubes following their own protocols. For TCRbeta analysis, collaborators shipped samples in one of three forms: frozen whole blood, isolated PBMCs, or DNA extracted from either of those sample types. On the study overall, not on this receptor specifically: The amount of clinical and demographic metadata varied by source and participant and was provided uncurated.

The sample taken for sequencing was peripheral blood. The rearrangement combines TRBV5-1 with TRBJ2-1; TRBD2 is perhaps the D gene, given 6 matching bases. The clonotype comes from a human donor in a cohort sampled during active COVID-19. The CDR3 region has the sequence CASSLGAGPNEQFF. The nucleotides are TGCGCCAGCAGCTTGGGGGCGGGACCCAATGAGCAGTTCTTC.